Listed below are T cell receptor beta chains from one sample, sequenced in a study of shared clonotypes between healthy human individuals. Clones were sequenced by immunoSEQ multiplex PCR, and TCRdb holds only the in-frame ones, with some missing. The table shows 300,000 to 400,000 clones, with around 87% occurring only once. The sequenced sample was memory CD8+ T cells sorted from blood. Every receptor here comes from a man aged 18 to 30 in good health. Each CDR3 is given with its conserved first and last residue. A D gene is named only where the DNA matches it firmly. Not every row has a clone size; where given, it reads once, few, many or a size class.

v_gene: TRBV10-1; d_gene: -; len: 16; abundance: -; j_gene: TRBJ2-2; CDR3nt: TGCGCCAGCAGTGAAGAGACGACCGACAACACCGGGGAGCTGTTTTTT; CDR3aa: CASSEETTDNTGELFF
v_gene: TRBV7-2; d_gene: TRBD2; len: 15; abundance: few; j_gene: TRBJ2-1; CDR3nt: TGTGCCAGCAGCCCAACTAGCGCGGGGGACAATGAGCAGTTCTTC; CDR3aa: CASSPTSAGDNEQFF
v_gene: TRBV7-9; d_gene: TRBD2; len: 18; abundance: -; j_gene: TRBJ2-1; CDR3nt: TGTGCCAGCAGCTGGGGGTATAGCGGGAGGGCCCCTAACAATGAGCAGTTCTTC; CDR3aa: CASSWGYSGRAPNNEQFF
v_gene: TRBV10-1; d_gene: -; len: 14; abundance: -; j_gene: TRBJ2-3; CDR3nt: TGCGCCAGCTCCGATGGACTCTCGGGAGATACGCAGTATTTT; CDR3aa: CASSDGLSGDTQYF
v_gene: TRBV5-1; d_gene: -; len: 15; abundance: -; j_gene: TRBJ1-1; CDR3nt: TGCGCCAGCAGCTTAGGGCCTACAGTTTACACTGAAGCTTTCTTT; CDR3aa: CASSLGPTVYTEAFF
v_gene: TRBV5-1; d_gene: -; len: 14; abundance: -; j_gene: TRBJ1-4; CDR3nt: TGCGCCATCGGACGGGCTACAACTAATGAAAAACTGTTTTTT; CDR3aa: CAIGRATTNEKLFF
v_gene: TRBV9; d_gene: TRBD2; len: 15; abundance: once; j_gene: TRBJ2-3; CDR3nt: TGTGCCAGCAGTGAAGCGGGGGGCCGAACAGATACGCAGTATTTT; CDR3aa: CASSEAGGRTDTQYF
v_gene: TRBV10-3; d_gene: TRBD1; len: 17; abundance: -; j_gene: TRBJ2-3; CDR3nt: TGTGCCATCAGTGAGTCCACCGGGACAGGTCTCACAGATACGCAGTATTTT; CDR3aa: CAISESTGTGLTDTQYF
v_gene: TRBV5-6; d_gene: -; len: 16; abundance: -; j_gene: TRBJ2-1; CDR3nt: TGTGCCAGCAGCACGGCGGTGACTTTCTCCTACAATGAGCAGTTCTTC; CDR3aa: CASSTAVTFSYNEQFF
v_gene: TRBV21-1; d_gene: -; len: 19; abundance: -; j_gene: TRBJ1-5; CDR3nt: TGTGCCAGCAGCACCCACGATCGGGGACAGGGAGGACCCGATCAGCCCCAGCATTTT; CDR3aa: CASSTHDRGQGGPDQPQHF
v_gene: TRBV6-6; d_gene: TRBD2; len: 13; abundance: -; j_gene: TRBJ2-7; CDR3nt: TGTGCCAGCAGTTGGGAGGGCTCCTACGAGCAGTACTTC; CDR3aa: CASSWEGSYEQYF
v_gene: TRBV7-6; d_gene: TRBD1; len: 20; abundance: -; j_gene: TRBJ2-2; CDR3nt: TGTGCCAGCAGCCTACTTACTATTACAGGGGCCTACATACGCACCGGGGAGCTGTTTTTT; CDR3aa: CASSLLTITGAYIRTGELFF
v_gene: TRBV5-1; d_gene: -; len: 14; abundance: -; j_gene: TRBJ2-2; CDR3nt: TGCGCCAGCAGCTTAAATTCCGGCACCGGGGAGCTGTTTTTT; CDR3aa: CASSLNSGTGELFF
v_gene: TRBV18; d_gene: -; len: 15; abundance: -; j_gene: TRBJ2-5; CDR3nt: TGTGCCAGCTCACCGGGGGCATCCCTGGGGGAGACCCAGTACTTC; CDR3aa: CASSPGASLGETQYF
v_gene: TRBV5-1; d_gene: -; len: 15; abundance: -; j_gene: TRBJ1-1; CDR3nt: TGCGCCAGCAGCTTGGCCCAGGGCTGGAACACTGAAGCTTTCTTT; CDR3aa: CASSLAQGWNTEAFF
v_gene: TRBV7-9; d_gene: TRBD1; len: 13; abundance: -; j_gene: TRBJ2-7; CDR3nt: TGTGCCAGCAGCCCGTCAGGGGGCGACGAGCAGTACTTC; CDR3aa: CASSPSGGDEQYF
v_gene: TRBV10-2; d_gene: TRBD1; len: 12; abundance: -; j_gene: TRBJ2-7; CDR3nt: TGCGCCAGCGGGACAGGGCCCTACGAGCAGTACTTC; CDR3aa: CASGTGPYEQYF
v_gene: TRBV28; d_gene: -; len: 15; abundance: -; j_gene: TRBJ2-7; CDR3nt: TGTGCCAGCAGTCCCACGTGGCAGGTTTTCTACGAGCAGTACTTC; CDR3aa: CASSPTWQVFYEQYF
v_gene: TRBV7-9; d_gene: -; len: 15; abundance: -; j_gene: TRBJ2-1; CDR3nt: TGTGCCAGCAGCTATGCCGGGACTGAGTACAATGAGCAGTTCTTC; CDR3aa: CASSYAGTEYNEQFF
v_gene: TRBV7-8; d_gene: -; len: 16; abundance: -; j_gene: TRBJ2-1; CDR3nt: TGTGCCAGCAGCTTATTTTCGCTCCCAATCAACAATGAGCAGTTCTTC; CDR3aa: CASSLFSLPINNEQFF
v_gene: TRBV4-1; d_gene: -; len: 15; abundance: -; j_gene: TRBJ2-3; CDR3nt: TGCGCCAGCAGCCAAGGCCCGGATAACACAGATACGCAGTATTTT; CDR3aa: CASSQGPDNTDTQYF
v_gene: TRBV27; d_gene: -; len: 16; abundance: -; j_gene: TRBJ2-1; CDR3nt: TGTGCCAGCAGTCCGGGGCTTGGGGGTTCCTACAATGAGCAGTTCTTC; CDR3aa: CASSPGLGGSYNEQFF
v_gene: TRBV30; d_gene: -; len: 13; abundance: -; j_gene: TRBJ1-5; CDR3nt: TGTGCCTGGAGTAGGTACGAGAATCAGCCCCAGCATTTT; CDR3aa: CAWSRYENQPQHF
v_gene: TRBV5-1; d_gene: TRBD2; len: 14; abundance: -; j_gene: TRBJ2-1; CDR3nt: TGCGCCAGCAGCCTTGACCCCGGGGGGAATGAGCAGTTCTTC; CDR3aa: CASSLDPGGNEQFF
v_gene: TRBV10-2; d_gene: -; len: 17; abundance: -; j_gene: TRBJ1-1; CDR3nt: TGCGCCAGCAGTTCAACCCTCAGAGGACATGGTAACACTGAAGCTTTCTTT; CDR3aa: CASSSTLRGHGNTEAFF
v_gene: TRBV30; d_gene: TRBD2; len: 15; abundance: few; j_gene: TRBJ2-3; CDR3nt: TGTGCCTGGGATCCACTAGCGGGGGGGAGCGATACGCAGTATTTT; CDR3aa: CAWDPLAGGSDTQYF
v_gene: TRBV6-5; d_gene: TRBD2; len: 13; abundance: -; j_gene: TRBJ2-5; CDR3nt: TGTGCCAGCAGCGGGGGGTACCAAGAGACCCAGTACTTC; CDR3aa: CASSGGYQETQYF
v_gene: TRBV18; d_gene: -; len: 14; abundance: -; j_gene: TRBJ2-2; CDR3nt: TGTGCCAGCTCACAGGATCCGAACACCGGGGAGCTGTTTTTT; CDR3aa: CASSQDPNTGELFF
v_gene: TRBV2; d_gene: TRBD2; len: 16; abundance: -; j_gene: TRBJ2-1; CDR3nt: TGTGCCAGCAGCTGGACTAGCGGGAGCGACTACAATGAGCAGTTCTTC; CDR3aa: CASSWTSGSDYNEQFF
v_gene: TRBV6-6; d_gene: -; len: 12; abundance: -; j_gene: TRBJ2-7; CDR3nt: TGTGCCAGCGCGGACTGGTCCTACGAGCAGTACTTC; CDR3aa: CASADWSYEQYF
v_gene: TRBV5-8; d_gene: -; len: 16; abundance: -; j_gene: TRBJ1-5; CDR3nt: TGTGCCAGCAGCCTCCGGGGGGAAGGTCCCAATCAGCCCCAGCATTTT; CDR3aa: CASSLRGEGPNQPQHF
v_gene: TRBV6-1; d_gene: TRBD2; len: 15; abundance: -; j_gene: TRBJ2-7; CDR3nt: TGTGCCAGCCGGATACTAGCGGGGGACCCCCACGAGCAGTACTTC; CDR3aa: CASRILAGDPHEQYF
v_gene: TRBV5-6; d_gene: -; len: 16; abundance: -; j_gene: TRBJ2-7; CDR3nt: TGTGCCAGCAGCGTCCAAGAAACCGGCAGAAGCTACGAGCAGTACTTC; CDR3aa: CASSVQETGRSYEQYF
v_gene: TRBV25-1; d_gene: -; len: 18; abundance: -; j_gene: TRBJ1-4; CDR3nt: TGTGCCAGCAGTGAATCGGGATCACTGGGGTACTTTAATGAAAAACTGTTTTTT; CDR3aa: CASSESGSLGYFNEKLFF
v_gene: TRBV19; d_gene: -; len: 13; abundance: -; j_gene: TRBJ2-5; CDR3nt: TGTGCCAGTTCTTTGGACGGGGAAGAGACCCAGTACTTC; CDR3aa: CASSLDGEETQYF
v_gene: TRBV6-1; d_gene: TRBD1; len: 15; abundance: -; j_gene: TRBJ1-5; CDR3nt: TGTGCCAGCAGTGATACGGGGCAGGGGGATCAGCCCCAGCATTTT; CDR3aa: CASSDTGQGDQPQHF
v_gene: TRBV4-3; d_gene: -; len: 16; abundance: -; j_gene: TRBJ1-3; CDR3nt: TGCGCCAGCAGCCATCTCAAGGCGGGTGCTGGAAACACCATATATTTT; CDR3aa: CASSHLKAGAGNTIYF
v_gene: TRBV4-3; d_gene: TRBD2; len: 18; abundance: -; j_gene: TRBJ2-1; CDR3nt: TGCGCCAGCAGCCATCAAATTTACTATAGGGAGGGGAGTGTTGAGCAGTTCTTC; CDR3aa: CASSHQIYYREGSVEQFF
v_gene: TRBV6-5; d_gene: TRBD1; len: 15; abundance: -; j_gene: TRBJ1-2; CDR3nt: TGTGCCAGCAGCCACGAGGGGGCGCTCCCCTTTGGCTACACCTTC; CDR3aa: CASSHEGALPFGYTF
v_gene: TRBV28; d_gene: TRBD2; len: 14; abundance: -; j_gene: TRBJ2-3; CDR3nt: TGTGCCAGCAGTTTCAGCGGGGGGGCAGATACGCAGTATTTT; CDR3aa: CASSFSGGADTQYF
v_gene: TRBV18; d_gene: TRBD2; len: 15; abundance: -; j_gene: TRBJ2-3; CDR3nt: TGTGCCAGCTCACCACTAGCGGGGAGCACAGATACGCAGTATTTT; CDR3aa: CASSPLAGSTDTQYF